Given below is one T cell receptor beta chain in context. The protocol was immunoSEQ multiplex PCR, while the TCRdb copy is restricted to in-frame clones and leaves out a portion. The sample holds approximately 300,000 clones; approximately 80% are singletons and the top ten take 6.5% to 8.5%. The data were taken from a study of cytotoxic CD8 clonotypes in ibrutinib-treated CLL. This CDR3 spans 19 amino acids. Trimming took 2 bases from V and 4 from J, leaving 24 bases between them. Germline V gives CDR1 SGHVS, CDR2 FQNEAQ. This TCR was sampled from a human donor with chronic lymphocytic leukemia. The V gene is TRBV7-8, the J gene TRBJ2-1, with D possibly called TRBD1 or TRBD2 (5 bases each). The material was PBMCs, obtained before ibrutinib treatment. The CDR3 nucleotides read TGTGCCAGCAGCTTATGGAGGTCGAACCCAGCCGGGACGTACAATGAGCAGTTCTTC. Translation gives CASSLWRSNPAGTYNEQFF.